These 12 T cell receptor beta chains share one sample of origin, sequenced in a study of blood T cell repertoires in COVID-19. Generated by immunoSEQ multiplex PCR, the TCRdb table keeps only in-frame clones and is missing some. Of about 91,000 clones detected, around nine tenths appear once; the ten largest clones hold about 4.5%. The sample was peripheral blood. These receptors were collected from a man between 65 and 85 years old with acute or convalescent COVID-19.

The CDR3 DNA follows: TGCAGTGCTAGTCAGGGAATGGTAAACGAGCAGTACTTC. It yields the protein CSASQGMVNEQYF. The chain couples TRBV20-1 to TRBJ2-7; D is possibly TRBD1 (5 bases). The CDR3 contains 13 residues. V dropped 3 bases and J dropped 5 bases, with 14 bases sitting between them. The germline V gene encodes CDR1 DFQATT and CDR2 SNEGSKA (reference sequence).

J is TRBJ1-5 and V is TRBV19; the D gene is possibly TRBD1 (5 bases). V lost 0 bases to trimming and J lost 6 bases, with 12 bases between them. The CDR3 consists of 15 residues. Germline CDR1 LNHDA, CDR2 SQIVND (reference sequence). The CDR3 DNA follows: TGTGCCAGTAGTATAGATCGGGGGATGAGTCAGCCCCAGCATTTT. Residues: CASSIDRGMSQPQHF.

The V gene is TRBV10-3, the J gene TRBJ1-2; TRBD1 matches 8 bases. The CDR3 totals 14 residues. J lost 3 bases, V lost 0 bases, and 0 bases had no gene match. Germline V gene data show CDR1 as ENHRY and CDR2 as SYGVKD. The CDR3 bases are TGTGCCATCAGTGAGTCGACAGGGGACTATGGCTACACCTTC. Its translation is CAISESTGDYGYTF.

The DNA of the CDR3 is TGCGCCAGCAGCCTAGCGGGGGGGTCCCGGACCCAGTACTTC. The encoded protein is CASSLAGGSRTQYF. The V call is TRBV5-1, the J call TRBJ2-5, with 12 positions matching TRBD2. Germline loops: CDR1 SGHRS, CDR2 YFSETQ. V lost 4 bases to trimming and J lost 7 bases; unmatched junction nucleotides: 5. This CDR3 has 14 residues. Looking up the rest from reference TRBV5-1 and TRBJ2-5 gives the full variable domain: KAGVTQTPRYLIKTRGQQVTLSCSPISGHRSVSWYQQTPGQGLQFLFEYFSETQRNKGNFPGRFSGRQFSNSRSEMNVSTLELGDSALYLCASSLAGGSRTQYFGPGTRLLVL.

The rearrangement joins TRBV9 to TRBJ2-2; D call uncertain. Germline V gives CDR1 SGDLS, CDR2 YYNGEE. The CDR3 extends over 14 amino acids. V lost 1 base and J lost 5, with 9 bases in between. CDR3 loop: CASSVLQNTGELFF. CDR3 DNA: TGTGCCAGCAGCGTACTTCAGAATACCGGGGAGCTGTTTTTT.

The chain is built from TRBV19 and TRBJ1-1; 11 nucleotides align to TRBD1. The junction had 6 bases not matched to a gene; V was cut back by 5 bases and J by 4 bases. Germline CDR1 and CDR2: LNHDA and SQIVND (reference sequence). This CDR3 is 15 amino acids long. The CDR3 sequence is CASSSTGTGGTEAFF. The CDR3, as DNA: TGTGCCAGTAGTTCAACCGGGACAGGGGGCACTGAAGCTTTCTTT.

The chain joins TRBV28 to TRBJ2-5, with a weak D call TRBD1 (6 bases). From germline, CDR1 is MDHEN and CDR2 SYDVKM. The CDR3 extends over 18 amino acids. Trimming stripped 6 bases from V and 1 base from J, with 24 bases between. The CDR3 DNA is TGTGCCAGCAGCCTAGTCAAAAGTGGGGGCCTTACCCAAGAGACCCAGTACTTC. Translated, it gives CASSLVKSGGLTQETQYF.

The V and J genes are TRBV5-4 and TRBJ1-2; 10 nucleotides line up with TRBD1. CDR1 is SGHNT, CDR2 YYREEE, per germline (reference sequence). J was trimmed by 0 bases and V by 4 bases; bases with no gene match: 9. The CDR3 extends over 17 amino acids. The CDR3 is CASSPRQGAISNYGYTF. As DNA, the CDR3 is TGTGCCAGCAGCCCCCGACAGGGGGCGATTTCTAACTATGGCTACACCTTC. The full variable domain, in which reference TRBV5-4 and TRBJ1-2 provide the parts outside the CDR3, is ETGVTQSPTHLIKTRGQQVTLRCSSQSGHNTVSWYQQALGQGPQFIFQYYREEENGRGNFPPRFSGLQFPNYSSELNVNALELDDSALYLCASSPRQGAISNYGYTFGSGTRLTVV.

This chain joins TRBV5-1 and TRBJ2-6, with D perhaps TRBD2 (5 bases). There are 16 residues in the CDR3. Germline loops: CDR1 SGHRS, CDR2 YFSETQ. V lost 2 bases and J 3 bases, leaving 12 bases between the germline ends. In DNA form, the CDR3 reads TGCGCCAGCAGCTTAAGCGGCTCGGGTGGGGCCAACGTCCTGACTTTC. Translated: CASSLSGSGGANVLTF.

The chain combines TRBV6-5 with TRBJ2-5, with TRBD1 matching 7 bases. V dropped 6 bases and J dropped 4; count of bases not matched to a gene: 8. Germline CDR1 MNHEY, CDR2 SVGAGI. The CDR3 loop spans 14 amino acids. DNA for the CDR3: TGTGCCAGCAGACCGGACAGGTCCCGAGAGACCCAGTACTTC. Protein: CASRPDRSRETQYF.

V usage is TRBV6-5 and J usage is TRBJ1-1; D is perhaps TRBD1 (5 bases). The length of the CDR3 is 13 residues. Germline V gene data show CDR1 as MNHEY and CDR2 as SVGAGI. V lost 4 bases and J lost 2, with 8 bases in between. The DNA of the CDR3 is TGTGCCAGCAGTTCAGGGCTTAACACTGAAGCTTTCTTT. Residues: CASSSGLNTEAFF.

V and J are TRBV5-8 and TRBJ1-3, with D perhaps matching TRBD1 (6 bases). Deletions cut 2 bases from V and 2 bases from J, with 11 bases between. Germline loops: CDR1 SGHTS, CDR2 YDEGEE. The CDR3 totals 15 residues. The CDR3 nucleotides read TGTGCCAGCAGCTTCAGGGGCCAGACTGGAAACACCATATATTTT. It translates to CASSFRGQTGNTIYF. Supplemented by reference TRBV5-8 and TRBJ1-3, the full variable domain reads EAGVTQSPTHLIKTRGQQATLRCSPISGHTSVYWYQQALGLGLQFLLWYDEGEERNRGNFPPRFSGRQFPNYSSELNVNALELEDSALYLCASSFRGQTGNTIYFGEGSWLTVV.